Each of the 7 T cell receptor beta chains below was sequenced from the same sample in a study of cytomegalovirus exposure and HLA in healthy donors. The PCR contained 60 Vbeta and 13 Jbeta primers. Assay used: immunoSEQ multiplex PCR; TCRdb lists only in-frame clones, some missing. In the table there are roughly 160,000 clones, 65% to 80% of which are singletons. Material for sequencing was PBMCs. The receptors stem from a woman aged 45-59 years in good health and CMV-seropositive.

The V call is TRBV5-4, the J call TRBJ2-5; 8 bases line up with TRBD1. The better agreement between TRBJ2-7 and the DNA end casts doubt on the J call. CDR1 and CDR2 from the germline V gene are SGHNT and YYREEE (reference sequence). The CDR3 sequence is 14 residues long. The CDR3 bases are TGTGCCAGCAGCTTGGCAGGGGGCCCCCACGAGCAGTACTTC. Translated: CASSLAGGPHEQYF.

The J gene is TRBJ2-3, the V gene TRBV9, with 8 bases lining up with TRBD2. The germline CDR1 and CDR2 sequences are SGDLS and YYNGEE. The trim removed 0 bases at V and 0 bases at J, leaving 12 bases unmatched. The CDR3 has 19 residues. The CDR3 DNA sequence: TGTGCCAGCAGCGTAGAGGATCGTAGCGGGAACCCTAGCACAGATACGCAGTATTTT. It translates to CASSVEDRSGNPSTDTQYF.

The chain recombines TRBV4-1 with TRBJ1-2; D is possibly TRBD1 (5 bases). Deletions cut 0 bases from V and 4 bases from J, with 12 bases between. Per germline, CDR1 MGHRA and CDR2 YSYEKL. The CDR3 sequence is 15 residues long. This CDR3 is CASSQDLTVTYGYTF. The CDR3 DNA reads TGCGCCAGCAGCCAAGACCTGACAGTCACCTATGGCTACACCTTC.

V is TRBV7-9 and J is TRBJ2-1; D unclear. CDR1 and CDR2 (germline): SEHNR, FQNEAQ (reference sequence). V was cut by 5 bases and J by 9 bases, with 17 bases left in between. The CDR3 extends over 14 amino acids. The CDR3: CASSLISAGTEQFF. The CDR3 bases are TGTGCCAGCAGCCTAATTTCCGCAGGCACTGAGCAGTTCTTC.

The rearrangement joins TRBV19 to TRBJ2-7; possible D gene TRBD1, 6 bases. Trimming stripped 5 bases from V and 4 bases from J, with 18 bases between. Germline V lookup: CDR1 LNHDA, CDR2 SQIVND (reference sequence). The CDR3 spans 15 residues. The CDR3 DNA sequence: TGTGCCAGTAGTTCAACCGGGACAACAATATACGAGCAGTACTTC. It specifies CASSSTGTTIYEQYF.

V and J are TRBV5-6 and TRBJ1-5, with 7 bases fitting TRBD1. The V gene end was trimmed by 0 bases and the J gene end by 9 bases; junction bases not matched to a gene: 6. The CDR3 is 14 residues long. CDR1 and CDR2 (germline): SGHDT, YYEEEE. CDR3 loop: CASSLAQGVSPQHF. The CDR3 DNA reads as TGTGCCAGCAGCTTGGCGCAGGGGGTTTCGCCCCAGCATTTT.

The chain carries TRBV2 and TRBJ2-7; weak D call: TRBD1 (6 bases). V was trimmed by 5 bases and J by 2 bases, leaving 10 bases between them. This CDR3 has 13 amino acids. Germline-derived CDR1 and CDR2 are SNHLY and FYNNEI. The DNA for the CDR3 is TGTGCCAGCAGTCGGACAGCAACCTACGAGCAGTACTTC. Translation gives CASSRTATYEQYF.